These 20 T cell receptor beta chains came from one sample sequenced in a study of blood T cell repertoires in COVID-19. Libraries were prepared by immunoSEQ multiplex PCR; TCRdb keeps only in-frame clonotypes and omits some of them. The table has 220,000 or so clones, 90% seen once. Sequencing was done on a sample of PBMCs or T cells enriched from blood (not recorded which). The receptors originated from a man aged 30-40 years who had been exposed to COVID-19.

J is TRBJ2-1 and V is TRBV7-9, with 11 bases that match TRBD2. The CDR3 totals 15 residues. Germline CDR1 reads SEHNR; CDR2 reads FQNEAQ (reference sequence). Trimming cost V 5 bases and J 10 bases; bases outside gene matches: 10. The CDR3 protein is CASSRSGGAQREQFF. CDR3 DNA: TGTGCCAGCAGCCGTAGCGGGGGGGCCCAACGGGAGCAGTTCTTC.

The CDR3 DNA sequence: TGTGCCACCAGCAGAGGGTACGGACTAGGTACTGAGCAGTTCTTC. Translation: CATSRGYGLGTEQFF. This sequence joins TRBV15 and TRBJ2-1; 7 bases are shared with TRBD2. With 1 base clipped from V and 9 bases from J, the junction kept 9 bases outside the gene matches. CDR1 and CDR2 (germline): LNHNV, YYDKDF (reference sequence). CDR3 size: 15 residues.

This clone appeared a single time. The CDR3 DNA is TGTGCCAGCAGGGCAGGGACAGGGGGCGCGTCCGGGGAGCTGTTTTTT. Translating it yields CASRAGTGGASGELFF. This chain connects TRBV9 to TRBJ2-2, with 12 bases lining up with TRBD1. V lost 5 bases to trimming and J lost 6 bases; unmatched junction nucleotides: 8. The CDR3 loop spans 16 amino acids. CDR1 is SGDLS and CDR2 is YYNGEE in the germline V gene.

This clone came up once. The V gene is TRBV13, the J gene TRBJ2-1, with 7 bases that match TRBD1. V shed 6 bases and J 6 bases; nucleotides not matched to a gene: 8. Germline CDR1 is PRHDT and CDR2 is FYEKMQ (reference sequence). The CDR3 extends over 14 amino acids. CDR3 DNA: TGTGCCAGCAGGTCGACAGGGCCGGGCAATGAGCAGTTCTTC. Its protein product is CASRSTGPGNEQFF.

The J gene is TRBJ2-1, the V gene TRBV7-9; D remains unclear. Trimming cost V 1 base and J 3 bases, with 4 bases left between them. Germline assignment: CDR1 SEHNR and CDR2 FQNEAQ (reference sequence). CDR3 size: 13 residues. The CDR3 bases are TGTGCCAGCAGCTTAGGCAGCTACAATGAGCAGTTCTTC. Translation: CASSLGSYNEQFF.

V is TRBV2 and J is TRBJ2-7; 7 bases align to TRBD1. Losses at the gene ends were 3 bases for V and 3 bases for J; bases not matched to a gene: 8. Germline V gene sequence: CDR1 SNHLY, CDR2 FYNNEI. CDR3 size: 15 residues. Here the CDR3 DNA reads TGTGCCAGCAGTGATCTGTGGACAGGCCTCTACGAGCAGTACTTC. It specifies CASSDLWTGLYEQYF. Filled out from reference TRBV2 and TRBJ2-7, the complete variable domain reads EPEVTQTPSHQVTQMGQEVILRCVPISNHLYFYWYRQILGQKVEFLVSFYNNEISEKSEIFDDQFSVERPDGSNFTLKIRSTKLEDSAMYFCASSDLWTGLYEQYFGPGTRLTVT.

The table lists this clone with a few counts. The chain employs TRBV11-1 and TRBJ2-1, with D possibly matching TRBD2 (6 bases). V lost 3 bases, J lost 3 bases, and 12 bases lay in between. The CDR3 spans 15 residues. The V gene's germline CDR1 is SGHAT and CDR2 FQDESV (reference sequence). CDR3 coding DNA: TGTGCCAGCAGCTTGGCAGAGGGACTCTACAATGAGCAGTTCTTC. Protein product: CASSLAEGLYNEQFF.

This chain uses TRBV15 with TRBJ1-1; tentative D call: TRBD1 (6 bases). CDR3 length: 16 residues. Germline V CDR1 and CDR2: LNHNV, YYDKDF (reference sequence). Trimming shortened V by 3 bases and J by 6 bases, and 20 bases separated the two germline ends. In nucleotides, the CDR3 is TGTGCCACCAGCAGGAACGGAAGGGGGATCGGGGCTGAAGCTTTCTTT. Protein sequence: CATSRNGRGIGAEAFF.

The V and J genes are TRBV6-5 and TRBJ2-3, with D maybe TRBD2 (6 bases). V lost 7 bases and J 4 bases, leaving 15 bases between the germline ends. Germline V gene lookup returns CDR1 MNHEY and CDR2 SVGAGI. The CDR3 contains 14 residues. CDR3 DNA sequence: TGTGCCAGCAACAAAGGACGCGGGGCAGATACGCAGTATTTT. Translated: CASNKGRGADTQYF.

The CDR3 reads CASSSPWTGQPMNTEAFF. Written as DNA, the CDR3 is TGTGCCAGCAGTTCACCGTGGACAGGCCAACCTATGAACACTGAAGCTTTCTTT. The genes are TRBV6-8 and TRBJ1-1; TRBD1 aligns across 7 bases. V gave up 4 bases and J gave up 0 bases; unmatched junction bases: 14. Germline loops: CDR1 MNHGY, CDR2 SAAAGT. This CDR3 comprises 18 residues.

V is TRBV6-6 and J is TRBJ2-7, with D perhaps matching TRBD1 (5 bases). CDR3 length equals 15 residues. The V gene lost 4 bases and the J gene lost 5 bases, with 18 bases spanning the gap. Germline lookup yields CDR1 MNHNY and CDR2 SVGAGI (reference sequence). CDR3 region: CASSSWGQGLDEQYF. As DNA, the CDR3 is TGTGCCAGCAGTTCATGGGGCCAGGGCTTGGACGAGCAGTACTTC.

The genes are TRBV5-1 and TRBJ2-3; a weak D match, TRBD2 (5 bases). The germline CDR1 and CDR2 sequences are SGHRS and YFSETQ. V was shortened by 3 bases and J by 2 bases, with 7 bases between the two germline ends. The CDR3 covers 13 residues. CDR3 bases: TGCGCCAGCAGCTCCGGGGACACAGATACGCAGTATTTT. Its protein product is CASSSGDTDTQYF.

The J gene is TRBJ2-2, the V gene TRBV5-6; maybe TRBD1 (6 bases). Trimming pared 4 bases from V and 5 bases from J, leaving 12 bases between. Germline V gives CDR1 SGHDT, CDR2 YYEEEE. This CDR3 is 14 amino acids long. The CDR3 sequence: CASSGQLRTGELFF. The DNA for the CDR3 is TGTGCCAGCAGCGGACAGCTACGGACCGGGGAGCTGTTTTTT. Looking up the rest from reference TRBV5-6 and TRBJ2-2 gives the full variable domain: DAGVTQSPTHLIKTRGQQVTLRCSPKSGHDTVSWYQQALGQGPQFIFQYYEEEERQRGNFPDRFSGHQFPNYSSELNVNALLLGDSALYLCASSGQLRTGELFFGEGSRLTVL.

This clone was detected only a few times. The rearrangement links TRBV5-4 to TRBJ2-5, with TRBD2 identical over 10 bases. The CDR3 sequence is 18 residues long. Germline CDR1 reads SGHNT; CDR2 reads YYREEE (reference sequence). V shed 0 bases and J 5 bases; nucleotides not matched to a gene: 13. In DNA form, the CDR3 reads TGTGCCAGCAGCTTGGTTTTCGGGGCTAGCGGGGGTGGGGAGACCCAGTACTTC. It specifies CASSLVFGASGGGETQYF.

The rearrangement joins TRBV5-1 to TRBJ2-7, with 7 positions matching TRBD1. The CDR3 covers 14 residues. CDR1 and CDR2 from the germline V gene are SGHRS and YFSETQ. V shed 0 bases and J 6 bases; nucleotides not matched to a gene: 6. The DNA for the CDR3 is TGCGCCAGCAGCTTGGTAGGGGGCATGGGCGAGCAGTACTTC. Residues: CASSLVGGMGEQYF.

The gene calls are TRBV6-4 and TRBJ2-3, with 11 bases aligning to TRBD2. The CDR3 has 18 amino acids. Trimming took 5 bases from V and 4 from J; bases not matched to a gene: 14. Per germline, CDR1 MRHNA and CDR2 SNTAGT. The CDR3 region has the DNA TGTGCCAGCAGTCAAGACTTGAGTGGACTAGCGGGTGCAGATACGCAGTATTTT. Protein product: CASSQDLSGLAGADTQYF.

V gene TRBV7-2 combines with J gene TRBJ1-2, with unresolved D. The CDR3 sequence is 12 residues long. V was pared by 2 bases and J by 4 bases, with 5 bases between. Germline loops: CDR1 SGHTA, CDR2 FQGNSA. CDR3 nucleotides: TGTGCCAGCAGCTTATCCGGCTATGGCTACACCTTC. Amino acids: CASSLSGYGYTF.

The V call is TRBV6-6, the J call TRBJ2-3, with 7 bases that match TRBD2. The CDR3 loop spans 11 amino acids. J was trimmed by 13 bases and V by 6 bases; bases with no gene match: 7. Per germline, CDR1 MNHNY and CDR2 SVGAGI (reference sequence). For the CDR3, the DNA is TGTGCCAGCAGCGGACTAGACACTGAGTATTTT. This gives the protein CASSGLDTEYF.

The chain is built from TRBV12-5 and TRBJ1-6; TRBD1 matches at 10 bases. Germline V CDR1 and CDR2: LGHNT, FRNRAP. Trimming cost V 1 base and J 9 bases; bases outside gene matches: 3. The CDR3 runs to 15 residues. The CDR3 DNA reads TGTGCTAGTGGTTTGGGCCGGGACAGGGGTTCACCCCTCCACTTT. Amino acid sequence: CASGLGRDRGSPLHF.

This clone was seen just once. The chain links TRBV27 to TRBJ2-3, with D possibly TRBD1 on 5 matching bases. The CDR3 length is 15 residues. Germline values: CDR1 MNHEY, CDR2 SMNVEV (reference sequence). The germline V and J ends were trimmed by 4 bases and 2 bases, with 13 bases remaining between them. The DNA of the CDR3 is TGTGCCAGCAGTTCACCCAGGGAAGCCACAGATACGCAGTATTTT. Translated, it gives CASSSPREATDTQYF.